One and the same sample provided the 3 T cell receptor beta chains below, sequenced in a study of OX40 agonist ivuxolimab in advanced cancers. Receptors were amplified or captured by the immunoSEQ multiplex PCR assay. Entries here come from immuneACCESS through TCRdb and include only in-frame sequences with V and J called. Some clones fail to appear in such tables; in the studies checked, an unresolved V gene covers under half of the shortfall, and the cause of the remainder is unknown. For this sample the table gives approximately 81,000 clones, of which around 87% were detected only once. The ten largest clones add up to 0.85% to 1% of the sample. The sample consisted of CD4+ or CD8+ T cells sorted from blood, taken in a trial of the OX40 agonist ivuxolimab. These receptors all stem from an adult with an advanced solid tumor such as melanoma, head and neck, liver or kidney cancer.

V usage is TRBV28 and J usage is TRBJ2-4, with 8 bases fitting TRBD1. CDR1 MDHEN and CDR2 SYDVKM come from the germline V gene. The CDR3 consists of 15 residues. The V segment lost 3 bases and the J segment 4 bases; nucleotides outside the gene matches: 5. The CDR3 coding sequence is TGTGCCAGCAGTTTGGGCGGGACAGGTAAAAACATTCAGTACTTC. This encodes CASSLGGTGKNIQYF.

The CDR3 DNA reads as TGTGCCAGCAGGATAGGGCCCACCTACGAGCAGTACTTC. Its translation: CASRIGPTYEQYF. The chain links TRBV6-1 to TRBJ2-7; no firm D call. This CDR3 region has 13 residues. V was shortened by 6 bases and J by 2 bases, with 11 bases between the two germline ends. The germline V gene encodes CDR1 MNHNS and CDR2 SASEGT.

This rearrangement joins TRBV7-2 to TRBJ2-7; TRBD2 matches 8 bases. The junction had 6 bases not matched to a gene; V was cut back by 5 bases and J by 0 bases. CDR3 length equals 15 residues. The germline V gene has CDR1 SGHTA and CDR2 FQGNSA. The CDR3 nucleotides are TGTGCCAGCAGCCGTAGCGGGATGAGCTCCTACGAGCAGTACTTC. This gives the protein CASSRSGMSSYEQYF.